The clone carrying this T cell receptor (beta chain) was counted a few times. Antigen unknown. This sample is part of a study of response to subunit inactivated influenza vaccine. Study-level results: The authors suggested that few new T cells are recruited per seasonal influenza vaccination.

MiXCR was run by TCRdb on the RT-PCR reads, yielding one entry per CDR3 protein. Of approximately 520,000 distinct CDR3 sequences listed, 16% are singletons. The germline V gene has CDR1 SGHRS and CDR2 YFSETQ. The CDR3 is 15 amino acids. V lost 0 bases and J lost 2, with 10 bases in between. The genes are TRBV5-1 and TRBJ2-3; a possible D gene is TRBD1 (6 bases). Sample: CD4+ T cells sorted from PBMCs, taken around 2 years after vaccination. The TCR sequence derives from a man aged 45 to 75 who received an inactivated influenza vaccine. The CDR3 nucleotides read TGCGCCAGCAGCTTGGGTCAGGGGCTCACAGATACGCAGTATTTT. It is translated as CASSLGQGLTDTQYF.